These 7 T cell receptor beta chains share one sample of origin, sequenced in a study of blood T cells in healthy people across ages. A sample-barcoded 5' primer and a J-beta primer mix were used in a second PCR of about 7 to 12 cycles. TCRdb recomputed calls from the 5' RACE reads with MiXCR, one row per CDR3 protein. The sample holds roughly 860,000 distinct CDR3 sequences; 55% to 65% are singletons and the top ten take around 30%. Sample: blood. These receptors all come from a man aged 25 to 45 in good health.

This chain joins TRBV12-3 or TRBV12-4 and TRBJ2-4, with a weak D call TRBD1 (6 bases). The DNA end is more similar to TRBJ2-7, so the J call may be wrong. This CDR3 is built from 13 residues. The CDR3 here is CASSQAGTNEQYF. DNA for the CDR3: TGTGCCAGCAGCCAGGCCGGGACAAACGAGCAGTACTTC.

The chain is built from TRBV4-3 and TRBJ2-1; D remains unclear. Germline CDR1 reads LGHNA; CDR2 reads YSLEER. Trimming stripped 5 bases from V and 6 bases from J, with 11 bases between. The CDR3 extends over 13 amino acids. The CDR3 region has the DNA TGCGCCAGCAGCGGTGGGTGGACCAATGAGCAGTTCTTC. Its protein product is CASSGGWTNEQFF.

This clonotype was seen a few times. The genes are TRBV9 and TRBJ2-3; D might be TRBD2 (5 bases). CDR3 length: 15 amino acids. V was pared by 4 bases and J by 1 base, with 13 bases between. The germline V gene encodes CDR1 SGDLS and CDR2 YYNGEE. The CDR3 DNA reads as TGTGCCAGCAGCCCGCCACCGCGGGGCACAGATACGCAGTATTTT. Translation gives CASSPPPRGTDTQYF. Drawing the rest from reference TRBV9 and TRBJ2-3, the complete variable domain is DSGVTQTPKHLITATGQRVTLRCSPRSGDLSVYWYQQSLDQGLQFLIQYYNGEERAKGNILERFSAQQFPDLHSELNLSSLELGDSALYFCASSPPPRGTDTQYFGPGTRLTVL.

The V and J genes are TRBV5-1 and TRBJ1-4, with TRBD1 as a possible D gene (6 bases). The V end was cut by 4 bases, the J end by 3 bases, with 13 bases between. Germline CDR1 reads SGHRS; CDR2 reads YFSETQ. The CDR3 consists of 15 residues. CDR3 in DNA: TGCGCCAGCAGCGAGGCGAAGGGGGCTAATGAAAAACTGTTTTTT. It is translated as CASSEAKGANEKLFF. Complete variable domain (other parts from reference TRBV5-1 and TRBJ1-4): KAGVTQTPRYLIKTRGQQVTLSCSPISGHRSVSWYQQTPGQGLQFLFEYFSETQRNKGNFPGRFSGRQFSNSRSEMNVSTLELGDSALYLCASSEAKGANEKLFFGSGTQLSVL.

This chain uses TRBV15 with TRBJ2-6; D tentatively fits TRBD1 or TRBD2 (5 bases each). This CDR3 contains 19 residues. Germline V gene lookup returns CDR1 LNHNV and CDR2 YYDKDF (reference sequence). V dropped 5 bases and J dropped 0 bases, with 20 bases sitting between them. CDR3 coding DNA: TGTGCCACCAGCGTCCTAAGGGGACGGAATGGCTCTGGGGCCAACGTCCTGACTTTC. Its translation: CATSVLRGRNGSGANVLTF.

This clonotype is a singleton in its sample. The V call is TRBV4-3, the J call TRBJ2-1; 12 bases map to TRBD2. The CDR3 sequence is 16 residues long. CDR1 and CDR2 (germline): LGHNA, YSLEER. Trimming cost V 0 bases and J 12 bases; bases outside gene matches: 9. In DNA form, the CDR3 reads TGCGCCAGCAGCCAAGATCTGCTAGCGGGGGGGCCTGGGCAGTTCTTC. Encoded protein: CASSQDLLAGGPGQFF.

The rearrangement uses TRBV11-3 and TRBJ1-5; 8 bases fit TRBD1. J was trimmed by 5 bases and V by 1 base; bases with no gene match: 7. The V gene's germline CDR1 is SGHNT and CDR2 YENEEA. CDR3 size: 16 residues. CDR3: CASSLAGQGNDQPQHF. In DNA, the CDR3 is TGTGCCAGCAGCTTAGCAGGACAGGGAAACGATCAGCCCCAGCATTTT.